These T cell receptor beta chains were read from a single sample in a study of CD8 T cells in ankylosing spondylitis. TCRdb processed the 5' RACE reads anew with MiXCR; each CDR3 protein has one entry. The sample contains under 450,000 distinct CDR3 sequences, about 15% of which appear only once. What was sequenced was blood, either unsorted or a sorted T cell fraction (not recorded which). The receptor source for this set is a male donor with ankylosing spondylitis. CDR3s include the opening cysteine and the closing phenylalanine or tryptophan.

V | CDR3
TRBV20-1 | CSAYRGTDTQYF
TRBV5-1 | CASSHTSGGADTQYF
TRBV5-1 | CASSLGGQGSVVEQYF
TRBV3-1 | CASSPTGLEQYF
TRBV5-1 | CASSPQQGAIEKLFF
TRBV2 | CASSDSEGSEQFF
TRBV20-1 | CSAQGLAGGKDTQYF
TRBV6-2/TRBV6-3 | CASLTGRGRSPEAFF
TRBV7-2 | CASSKTFSIYEQYF
TRBV5-1 | CASSFHARQKDGYTF
TRBV29-1 | CSVAEGSGNTEAFF
TRBV29-1 | CSVLSRLGRARPLNEQFF
TRBV5-6 | CASNRRMNTEAFF
TRBV5-1 | CASSLAGGTLLDEQFF
TRBV12-3/TRBV12-4 | CASSLHDRNTIYF
TRBV15 | CATSRDFVSWSGSLNEQFF
TRBV12-3/TRBV12-4 | CASRAEQGGSQPQHF
TRBV28 | CASTSGATNEQFF
TRBV29-1 | CSGTRPTSGGSSYNEQFF
TRBV24-1 | CATSVKGTGGTDTQYF
TRBV20-1 | CSAGGQASYGYTF
TRBV6-1 | CASSSGGAVMETQYF
TRBV12-3/TRBV12-4 | CASSGQVVGYGYTF
TRBV5-1 | CASSQGQGAF
TRBV5-1 | CASSSRGWEQETQYF
TRBV5-6 | CASSPDRRTEAFF
TRBV6-1 | CASNRDDRGRYF
TRBV10-3 | CAISESTDNSPLHF
TRBV6-6 | CASRHYTEAFF
TRBV12-3/TRBV12-4 | CASSFGTLSDYNEQFF
TRBV28 | CASSLGGAPEAFF
TRBV20-1 | CSGMSPSGGEQYF
TRBV20-1 | CSARGGSGGLKTQYF
TRBV3-1 | CASSQGHTGELFF
TRBV14 | CASSRPSRTSGSLLDEQFF
TRBV20-1 | CSAEDPRGRSNQPQHF
TRBV7-9 | CASSFPRGLQYF
TRBV16 | CASSTRSYNSPLHF
TRBV28 | CASRTGGMNTDTQYF
TRBV4-3 | CASSPLKSSGNTIYF
TRBV29-1 | CSVEDTGDVNEQFF
TRBV27 | CASSSILPSLAGGPKGANVLTF
TRBV20-1 | CSARLAGGLSYEQYF
TRBV6-2/TRBV6-3 | CASCAIGGSSYNEQFF
TRBV3-1 | CASTIYRGGELFF
TRBV20-1 | CSAIRQGTGNTIYF
TRBV6-1 | CASSADRGGPSDTQYF
TRBV12-3/TRBV12-4 | CASSLEGGPEAFF
TRBV20-1 | CSASPTNPRLAGPGETQYF
TRBV18 | CASSPGSNQPQHF
TRBV29-1 | CSVEQARGNEQFF
TRBV21-1 | CASSKAQGAQYQETQYF
TRBV25-1 | CASSESGRETQYF
TRBV7-2 | CASRRQAGNEQFF
TRBV6-5 | CASSSGVGGGNTEAFF
TRBV4-1 | CASSQPNLPFSSYEQYF